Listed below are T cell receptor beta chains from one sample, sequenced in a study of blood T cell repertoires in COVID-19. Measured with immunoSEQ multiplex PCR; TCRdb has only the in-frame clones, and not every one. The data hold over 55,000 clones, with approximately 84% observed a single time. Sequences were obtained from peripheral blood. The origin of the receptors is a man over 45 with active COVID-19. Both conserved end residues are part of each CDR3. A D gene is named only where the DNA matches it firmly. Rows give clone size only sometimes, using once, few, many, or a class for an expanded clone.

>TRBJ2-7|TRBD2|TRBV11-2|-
CASSLAGLAWLEQYF
TGTGCCAGCAGCTTAGCTGGACTAGCGTGGCTCGAGCAGTACTTC
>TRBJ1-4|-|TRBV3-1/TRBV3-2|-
CASSPRDINEKLFF
TGTGCCAGCAGCCCTAGGGACATTAATGAAAAACTGTTTTTT
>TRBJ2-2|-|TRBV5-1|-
CASSFLGGESGELFF
TGCGCCAGCAGCTTCCTGGGGGGAGAATCCGGGGAGCTGTTTTTT
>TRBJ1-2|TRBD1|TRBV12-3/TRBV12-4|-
CASNDRGPYGYTF
TGTGCCAGCAACGACAGGGGACCCTATGGCTACACCTTC
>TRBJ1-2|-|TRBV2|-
CASSPYREPYGYTF
TGTGCCAGCAGCCCCTACAGGGAACCCTATGGCTACACCTTC
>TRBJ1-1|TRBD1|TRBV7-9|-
CASSFGQVGTEAFF
TGTGCCAGCAGCTTCGGACAGGTCGGAACTGAAGCTTTCTTT
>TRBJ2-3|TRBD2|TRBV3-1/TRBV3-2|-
CASSLLLAGSTDTQYF
TGTGCCAGCAGCCTCCTACTAGCGGGGAGCACAGATACGCAGTATTTT
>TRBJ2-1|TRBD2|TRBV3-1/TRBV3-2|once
CATRLAAEQFF
TGTGCCACCCGACTAGCGGCTGAGCAGTTCTTC
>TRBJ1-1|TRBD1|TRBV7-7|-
CASSLDRDTEAFF
TGTGCTAGCAGCTTAGACAGGGATACTGAAGCTTTCTTT
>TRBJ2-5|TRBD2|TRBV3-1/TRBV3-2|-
CASSPRGTSGETQYF
TGTGCCAGCAGCCCCCGGGGGACTAGCGGAGAGACCCAGTACTTC
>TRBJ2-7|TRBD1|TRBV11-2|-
CASSLGQGLGQYF
TGTGCCAGCAGCTTAGGACAGGGTTTGGGGCAGTACTTC
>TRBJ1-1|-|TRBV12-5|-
CASGHETANTEAFF
TGTGCTAGTGGACATGAGACAGCGAACACTGAAGCTTTCTTT
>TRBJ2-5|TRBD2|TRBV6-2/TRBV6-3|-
CASSYSTGGKETQYF
TGTGCCAGCAGTTACTCGACGGGGGGGAAGGAGACCCAGTACTTC
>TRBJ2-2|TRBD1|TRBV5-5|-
CASSLAPGTGVAGELFF
TGTGCCAGCAGCTTGGCCCCCGGGACAGGGGTTGCCGGGGAGCTGTTTTTT
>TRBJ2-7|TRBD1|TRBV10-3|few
CAIRGTGGPDEQYF
TGTGCCATCAGGGGGACAGGAGGCCCCGACGAGCAGTACTTC
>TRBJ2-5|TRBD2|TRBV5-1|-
CASSFSGGAFQETQYF
TGCGCCAGCAGCTTTAGCGGGGGGGCCTTCCAAGAGACCCAGTACTTC
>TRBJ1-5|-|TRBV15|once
CATSRDGKGDQPQHF
TGTGCCACCAGCAGAGATGGAAAGGGGGATCAGCCCCAGCATTTT
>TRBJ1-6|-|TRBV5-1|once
CASSLYGLSYNSPLHF
TGCGCCAGCAGCTTGTATGGCCTCTCCTATAATTCACCCCTCCACTTT
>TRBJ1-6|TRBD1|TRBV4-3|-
CASSPDRAWNSPLHF
TGCGCCAGCAGCCCGGACAGGGCCTGGAATTCACCCCTCCACTTT
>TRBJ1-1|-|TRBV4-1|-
CATGGVERLRTEAFF
TGCGCCACCGGGGGGGTGGAAAGGCTCCGGACTGAAGCTTTCTTT
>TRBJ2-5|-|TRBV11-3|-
CASSPDRETQYF
TGTGCCAGCAGCCCTGACAGGGAGACCCAGTACTTC
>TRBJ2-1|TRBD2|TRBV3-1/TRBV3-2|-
CASWGLAGGGEQFF
TGTGCCAGCTGGGGATTAGCGGGAGGGGGTGAGCAGTTCTTC
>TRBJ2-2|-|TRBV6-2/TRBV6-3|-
CASSHSNTGELFF
TGTGCCAGCAGTCATAGTAACACCGGGGAGCTGTTTTTT
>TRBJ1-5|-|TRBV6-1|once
CASSEERNQPQHF
TGTGCCAGCAGTGAAGAGCGAAATCAGCCCCAGCATTTT
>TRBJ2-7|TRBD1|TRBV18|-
CASSPGQVYEQYF
TGTGCCAGCTCACCTGGACAGGTGTACGAGCAGTACTTC
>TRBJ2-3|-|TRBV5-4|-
CASSSYTDTQYF
TGTGCCAGCAGCTCTTACACAGATACGCAGTATTTT
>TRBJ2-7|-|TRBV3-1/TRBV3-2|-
CAISSSGEQYF
TGTGCCATCTCCTCCTCGGGGGAGCAGTACTTC
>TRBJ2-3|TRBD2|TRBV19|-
CASSTYLGREVTDTQYF
TGTGCCAGTAGTACTTACCTTGGGCGGGAGGTGACAGATACGCAGTATTTT
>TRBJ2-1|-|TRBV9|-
CASSKGNNEQFF
TGTGCCAGCAGCAAGGGGAACAATGAGCAGTTCTTC
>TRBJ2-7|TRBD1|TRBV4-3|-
CASSQDFGQAYEQYF
TGCGCCAGCAGCCAAGATTTTGGACAGGCCTACGAGCAGTACTTC
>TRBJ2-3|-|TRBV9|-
CASSVGAGRADTQYF
TGTGCCAGCAGCGTAGGTGCGGGGAGAGCAGATACGCAGTATTTT
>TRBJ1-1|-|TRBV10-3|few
CASRPGENTEAFF
TGTGCCTCTAGGCCAGGGGAAAACACTGAAGCTTTCTTT
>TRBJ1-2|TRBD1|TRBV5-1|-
CASSLGGQGAYGYTF
TGCGCCAGCAGCTTGGGTGGGCAGGGGGCCTATGGCTACACCTTC
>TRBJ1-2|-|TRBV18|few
CASSPQQGLGYGYTF
TGTGCCAGCTCACCACAGCAGGGCCTCGGCTATGGCTACACCTTC
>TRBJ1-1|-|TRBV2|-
CASSLDRSSEAFF
TGTGCCAGCAGCCTCGACAGGAGTTCGGAAGCTTTCTTT
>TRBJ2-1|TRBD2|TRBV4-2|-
CASSQDWGLAVVDEQFF
TGTGCCAGCAGCCAAGATTGGGGACTAGCGGTTGTAGATGAGCAGTTCTTC
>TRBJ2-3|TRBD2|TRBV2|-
CASTRGLAGLTDTQYF
TGTGCCAGCACGAGAGGACTAGCGGGATTAACAGATACGCAGTATTTT
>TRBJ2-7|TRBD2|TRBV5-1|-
CASSPGGGEGQEQYF
TGCGCCAGCAGCCCGGGCGGGGGGGAGGGCCAGGAGCAGTACTTC
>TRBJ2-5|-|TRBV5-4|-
CASSAKLERETQYF
TGTGCCAGCAGCGCCAAACTAGAGAGAGAGACCCAGTACTTC
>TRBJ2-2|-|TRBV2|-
CASSVGRGPGELFF
TGTGCCAGCAGTGTTGGCAGGGGCCCGGGGGAGCTGTTTTTT
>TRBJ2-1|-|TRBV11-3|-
CASSVGYNEQFF
TGTGCCAGCAGCGTCGGGTACAATGAGCAGTTCTTC
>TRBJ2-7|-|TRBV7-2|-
CASSPDGRGGSEQYF
TGTGCCAGCAGCCCGGATGGCCGGGGAGGCTCCGAGCAGTACTTC
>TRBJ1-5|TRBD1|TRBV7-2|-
CASSLVRTGVADQPQHF
TGTGCCAGCAGCTTAGTCCGGACAGGGGTTGCGGATCAGCCCCAGCATTTT
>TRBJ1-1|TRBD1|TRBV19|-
CASKHRGSNTEAFF
TGTGCCAGTAAGCACAGGGGTTCGAACACTGAAGCTTTCTTT
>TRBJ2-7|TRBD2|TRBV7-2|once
CASSLHRLAGEYEQYF
TGTGCCAGCAGCTTGCATAGACTAGCGGGAGAGTACGAGCAGTACTTC
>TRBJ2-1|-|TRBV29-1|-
CSVVVTVYNEQFF
TGCAGCGTTGTGGTGACAGTCTACAATGAGCAGTTCTTC
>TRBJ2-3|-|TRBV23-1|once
CASSHGTHREGTDTQYF
TGCGCCAGCAGTCATGGGACGCATAGGGAGGGCACAGATACGCAGTATTTT
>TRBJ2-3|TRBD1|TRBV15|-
CATSLDRLTDTQYF
TGTGCCACCAGCCTGGACAGGCTCACAGATACGCAGTATTTT
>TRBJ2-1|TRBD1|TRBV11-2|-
CASSSGQGLYNEQFF
TGTGCCAGCAGTTCAGGACAGGGCCTCTACAATGAGCAGTTCTTC
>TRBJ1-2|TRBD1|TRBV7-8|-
CASSFLQGGGYTF
TGTGCCAGCAGCTTTTTACAGGGGGGAGGCTACACCTTC
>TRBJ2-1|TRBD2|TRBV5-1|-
CASSFSGSSYNEQFF
TGCGCCAGCAGCTTTAGCGGGAGCTCCTACAATGAGCAGTTCTTC
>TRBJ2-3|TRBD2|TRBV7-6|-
CASSSPRGGGGTDTQYF
TGTGCCAGCAGCTCGCCACGCGGGGGGGGTGGCACAGATACGCAGTATTTT
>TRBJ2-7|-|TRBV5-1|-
CASSRWAGRGSYEQYF
TGCGCCAGCAGCCGGTGGGCAGGTCGGGGCTCCTACGAGCAGTACTTC
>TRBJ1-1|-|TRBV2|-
CASRPTPRLNTEAFF
TGTGCCAGCAGGCCAACCCCGCGATTGAACACTGAAGCTTTCTTT
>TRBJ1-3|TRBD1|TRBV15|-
CATSPDRAGNTIYF
TGTGCCACCAGTCCGGACAGGGCTGGAAACACCATATATTTT
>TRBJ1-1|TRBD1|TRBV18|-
CASSPDRGLSTEAFF
TGTGCCAGCTCGCCTGACAGGGGGCTGTCTACTGAAGCTTTCTTT
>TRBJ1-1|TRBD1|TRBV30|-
CAWSKQTGVHSEAFF
TGTGCCTGGAGCAAACAGACAGGGGTTCATAGTGAAGCTTTCTTT
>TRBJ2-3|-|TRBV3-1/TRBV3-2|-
CASSRPVPDTQYF
TGTGCCAGCAGCCGCCCGGTGCCAGATACGCAGTATTTT
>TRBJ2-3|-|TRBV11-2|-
CASSLDFSTDTQYF
TGTGCCAGCAGCTTAGATTTCTCGACAGATACGCAGTATTTT